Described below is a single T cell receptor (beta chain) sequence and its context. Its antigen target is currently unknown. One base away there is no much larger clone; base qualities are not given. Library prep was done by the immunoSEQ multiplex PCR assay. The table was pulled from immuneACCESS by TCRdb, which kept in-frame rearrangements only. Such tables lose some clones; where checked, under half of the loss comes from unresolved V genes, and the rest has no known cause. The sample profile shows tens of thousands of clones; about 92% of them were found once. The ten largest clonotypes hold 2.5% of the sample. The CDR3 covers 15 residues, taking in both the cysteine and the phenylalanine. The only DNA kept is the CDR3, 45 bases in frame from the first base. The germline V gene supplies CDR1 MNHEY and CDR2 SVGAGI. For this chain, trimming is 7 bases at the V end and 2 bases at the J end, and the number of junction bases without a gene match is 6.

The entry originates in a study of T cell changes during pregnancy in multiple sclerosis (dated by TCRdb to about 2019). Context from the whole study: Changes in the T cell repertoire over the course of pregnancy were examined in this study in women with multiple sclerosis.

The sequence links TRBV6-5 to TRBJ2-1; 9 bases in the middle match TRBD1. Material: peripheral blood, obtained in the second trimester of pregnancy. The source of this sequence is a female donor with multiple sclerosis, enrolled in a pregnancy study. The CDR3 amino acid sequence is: CASTSDRGPYNEQFF. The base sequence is TGTGCCAGCACGTCGGACAGGGGCCCCTACAATGAGCAGTTCTTC.